This record concerns one T cell receptor (beta chain) sequence. Germline CDR1 reads LGHDT; CDR2 reads YNNKEL (reference sequence). The CDR3 contains 13 residues. The ends were cut back, 1 base at V and 12 bases at J, with 16 bases in the middle. This entry comes from a study of blood T cell repertoires in COVID-19. Study-wide background: PBMCs, B-cell-depleted T cells, or T cells provided the cDNA or gDNA that made up the material.

Assay used: immunoSEQ multiplex PCR; TCRdb lists only in-frame clones, some missing. The sample consists of tens of thousands of clones, around 85% of them appearing once. Patients of the Seattle cohort, enrolled during active infection, were followed longitudinally. The chain combines TRBV3-1 (or the pseudogene TRBV3-2) with TRBJ2-7, with TRBD1 as a possible D gene (6 bases). Material for sequencing was peripheral blood. The sequence came from a woman older than 75 with COVID-19, enrolled during active disease. This CDR3 reads CASSQGTANRRYF. The CDR3 nucleotides read TGTGCCAGCAGCCAAGGGACAGCGAACCGGCGGTACTTC.